This T cell receptor beta chain was recovered during a study of STAT5B mutations in CD4+ large granular lymphocyte leukemia (dated by TCRdb to between 2021 and 2023). For context, the study as a whole: Among the healthy controls, the CDR3 'QG' motif was associated with a particular HLA allele. Flow cytometry on FACSCanto II or FACSVerse showed that the purified fractions were more than 95% pure among lymphocytes. TCRbeta repertoires of CD4+ T-cell large granular lymphocyte leukemia patients were compared with those of healthy blood donors. The paper as a whole reports these results and caveats: CD4-sorted patient repertoires appeared more clonal than healthy CD4+ repertoires, and this difference persisted after removing the putative leukemic clones. Each patient's main leukemic clonotypes were private, but approximately 23% of these clonotypes showed up at low frequency in the non-leukemic repertoires of other patients. Enrichment of TRBV06-family usage was observed among the top patient clones (8/27) relative to healthy controls (2/35). The data were not HLA-matched, and the relatively small sample size could explain the higher clonality seen in CD4+ compared with CD8+ T-LGLL.

The immunoSEQ assay at survey resolution was used to sequence TCRbeta rearrangements from genomic DNA. The original methods were these. In the TCR sequencing data, the lowest productive clonotype frequency that could be detected was 2.59 x 10-5. Only productive TCRbeta rearrangements, meaning sequences that were complete and in-frame, were kept for the analyses. Simpson clonality, calculated in the immunoSEQ Analyzer version 3.0, was used as the measure of sample clonality. Clones were grouped by frequency into very rare, small, medium, large (1-20%) or hyperexpanded (>20%) categories. Generation probabilities were estimated with OLGA 1.2.3, V-gene circos plots were generated with VDJtools, specificities were searched for in VDJdb, and CDR3 motifs were identified with GLIPH. TCRdb took over this immuneACCESS table, retaining in-frame rearrangements with V and J assigned. Such tables are incomplete; in checked studies, under half of the missing clones stem from an unresolved V gene, and the remainder is unexplained. The V and J calls and clone size are taken from that table; D and trimming were inferred from the DNA. The sample data list tens of thousands of clones, and around 85% of these were observed just once. Just under 0.35% of the sample belongs to the ten largest clones.

The germline V end is reduced by 2 bases and the J end by 5 bases; junction bases left unmatched: 10. From the germline V gene, CDR1 is SQVTM and CDR2 is ANQGSEA. CDR3 length: 16 amino acids, cysteine to phenylalanine. Solely the CDR3 DNA is kept, with 48 bases framed from the first base. For this clone: Its antigen remains undetermined. Base qualities were left out, and no much larger clone turns up one base away.

Healthy controls were 35 or so blood donors whose buffy coats came from the Finnish Red Cross blood service. All TCR-sequenced material derived from peripheral blood: patient blood samples and healthy donor buffy coats. Ficoll-Hypaque gradient centrifugation was used to isolate peripheral blood mononuclear cells. For the healthy controls, CD4+ cells were obtained from buffy coats by magnetic purification. Genomic DNA was extracted with the Gentra Puregene Cell and Tissue kit and quantified on a Qubit 2.0 fluorometer. The sequence was obtained from a human donor in good health. The specimen was CD4+ T cells from blood buffy coats. The rearranged segments are TRBV29-1 and TRBJ2-3; the junction holds 10 bases that match TRBD2. Here the CDR3 is given as CSVEFGSGGAGDTQYF. The sequence in DNA is TGCAGCGTTGAATTTGGGAGCGGGGGGGCGGGAGATACGCAGTATTTT.